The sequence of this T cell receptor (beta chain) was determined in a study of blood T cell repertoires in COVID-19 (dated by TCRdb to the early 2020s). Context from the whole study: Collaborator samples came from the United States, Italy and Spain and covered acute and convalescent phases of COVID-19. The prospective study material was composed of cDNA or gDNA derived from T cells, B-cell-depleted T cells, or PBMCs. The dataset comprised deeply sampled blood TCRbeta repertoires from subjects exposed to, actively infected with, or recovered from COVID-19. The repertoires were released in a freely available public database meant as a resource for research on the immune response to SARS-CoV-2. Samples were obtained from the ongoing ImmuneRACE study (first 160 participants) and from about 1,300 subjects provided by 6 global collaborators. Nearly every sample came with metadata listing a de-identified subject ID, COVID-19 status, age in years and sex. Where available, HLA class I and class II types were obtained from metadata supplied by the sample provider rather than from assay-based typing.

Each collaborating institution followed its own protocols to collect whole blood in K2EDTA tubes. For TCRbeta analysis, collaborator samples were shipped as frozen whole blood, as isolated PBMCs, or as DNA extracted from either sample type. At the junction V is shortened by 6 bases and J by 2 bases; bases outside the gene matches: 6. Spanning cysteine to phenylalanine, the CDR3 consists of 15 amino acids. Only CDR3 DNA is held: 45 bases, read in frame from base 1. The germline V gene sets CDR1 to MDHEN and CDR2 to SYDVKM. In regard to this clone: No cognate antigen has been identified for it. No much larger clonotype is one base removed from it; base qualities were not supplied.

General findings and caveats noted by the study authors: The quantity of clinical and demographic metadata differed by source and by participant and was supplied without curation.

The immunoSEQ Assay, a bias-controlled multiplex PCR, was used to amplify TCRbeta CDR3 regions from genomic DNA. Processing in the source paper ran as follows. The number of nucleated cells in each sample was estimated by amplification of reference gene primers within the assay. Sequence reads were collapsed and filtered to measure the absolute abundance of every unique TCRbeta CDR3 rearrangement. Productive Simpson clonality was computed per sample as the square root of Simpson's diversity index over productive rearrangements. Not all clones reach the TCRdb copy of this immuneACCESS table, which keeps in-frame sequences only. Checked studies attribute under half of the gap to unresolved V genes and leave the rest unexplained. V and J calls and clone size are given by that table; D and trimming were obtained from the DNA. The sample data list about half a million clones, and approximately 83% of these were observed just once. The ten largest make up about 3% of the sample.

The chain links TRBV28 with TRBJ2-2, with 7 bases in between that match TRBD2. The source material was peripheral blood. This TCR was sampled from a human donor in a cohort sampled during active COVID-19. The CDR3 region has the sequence CASRLGLPNTGELFF. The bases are TGTGCCAGCAGGCTGGGACTACCTAACACCGGGGAGCTGTTTTTT.